Sequencing of this TCR beta chain was carried out in a study of T cell changes during pregnancy in multiple sclerosis. In its sample, this clone was seen once. Clones were read by immunoSEQ multiplex PCR, and TCRdb kept only the in-frame ones, dropping some. The sample includes tens of thousands of clones, roughly nine tenths of them seen just once. CDR1 is LGHNA and CDR2 is YSLEER in the germline V gene. The CDR3 covers 18 residues. J lost 4 bases, V lost 1 base, and 12 bases had no gene match. This material consisted of peripheral blood, taken after pregnancy. The source is a female donor in good health, enrolled as a control in a pregnancy study. The chain is built from TRBV4-3 and TRBJ2-1; 8 nucleotides align to TRBD2. CDR3 region: CASSQAPHGTRGYNEQFF. The CDR3, as DNA: TGCGCCAGCAGCCAAGCTCCCCACGGGACTAGAGGATACAATGAGCAGTTCTTC.